What follows are 27 T cell receptor beta chains derived from one specimen sequenced in a study of Ad26.COV2.S vaccination and SARS-CoV-2 variants. The method was immunoSEQ multiplex PCR; TCRdb's version includes in-frame clones alone and lacks a portion of them. Here the sample spans 300,000 to 350,000 clones, about 85% being singletons. The treatment was: around 19 received Ad26.COV2.S at low or high dose, single or two shots; several received placebo; per-sample allocation not given. Sampling occurred on day 63 after the first vaccine or placebo injection. Specimen: peripheral blood, collected in a trial of Ad26.COV2.S vaccine versus placebo. The receptors originated from a person aged 18-60 years who received the Ad26.COV2.S COVID-19 vaccine or a placebo.

The chain recombines TRBV3-1 (or the pseudogene TRBV3-2) with TRBJ1-2; a possible D gene is TRBD1 (5 bases). Trimming removed 0 bases at V and 4 bases at J, with 15 bases between. This CDR3 comprises 16 residues. Germline CDR1 LGHDT, CDR2 YNNKEL (reference sequence). Written as DNA, the CDR3 is TGTGCCAGCAGCCAAGATCTGGCGGGGGTGAGCTATGGCTACACCTTC. The encoded protein is CASSQDLAGVSYGYTF.

The chain uses TRBV5-6 and TRBJ2-3; weak D call: TRBD1 (6 bases). The CDR3 totals 15 residues. Trimming pared 0 bases from V and 4 bases from J, leaving 12 bases between. The V gene's germline CDR1 is SGHDT and CDR2 YYEEEE. This CDR3 reads CASSLGQGIADTQYF. Here the CDR3 DNA reads TGTGCCAGCAGCTTGGGGCAGGGGATTGCAGATACGCAGTATTTT.

J is TRBJ2-2 and V is TRBV7-3; no firm D call. Germline CDR1 SGHTA, CDR2 FQGTGA. V lost 5 bases and J lost 5, with 12 bases in between. This CDR3 contains 14 residues. CDR3 loop: CASSPRARTGELFF. CDR3 DNA sequence: TGTGCCAGCAGCCCCCGGGCTAGAACCGGGGAGCTGTTTTTT.

This clone has more than one count but fewer than ten. The chain joins TRBV2 to TRBJ1-1; no firm D call. The V end was cut by 4 bases, the J end by 8 bases, with 8 bases between. The germline V gene encodes CDR1 SNHLY and CDR2 FYNNEI. This CDR3 region has 11 residues. CDR3 sequence (DNA): TGTGCCAGCAGTGTGGCGCGGGAAGCTTTCTTT. Protein: CASSVAREAFF.

The chain joins TRBV6-5 to TRBJ1-5; D may be TRBD1 (6 bases). CDR1 is MNHEY, CDR2 SVGAGI, per germline. Trimming took 8 bases from V and 0 from J, leaving 11 bases between them. The CDR3 spans 14 residues. The CDR3 protein is CASLGAYSNQPQHF. CDR3 sequence (DNA): TGTGCCAGCCTGGGGGCATATAGCAATCAGCCCCAGCATTTT.

This clone was counted ten times or more. The rearrangement joins TRBV18 to TRBJ1-1; D remains ambiguous. V gave up 2 bases and J gave up 0 bases, with 10 bases separating them. Germline V CDR1 and CDR2: KGHSH, LQKENI. The CDR3 length is 15 residues. Written as DNA, the CDR3 is TGTGCCAGCTCACCAAACGGGCCCATGAACACTGAAGCTTTCTTT. It translates to CASSPNGPMNTEAFF.

The rearrangement links TRBV3-1 (or the pseudogene TRBV3-2) to TRBJ2-7, with a weak D call TRBD2 (6 bases). Per the germline V gene, CDR1 is LGHDT and CDR2 is YNNKEL (reference sequence). The CDR3 runs 15 residues. Between the trimmed V and J ends, which lost 4 bases and 4 bases, there was a span of 17 bases. Written as DNA, the CDR3 is TGTGCCAGCAGCCCCACTGGGCACGGGGGTTACGAGCAGTACTTC. Its translation: CASSPTGHGGYEQYF.

The chain couples TRBV15 to TRBJ2-1, with TRBD1 as a possible D gene (5 bases). The V and J ends lost 0 bases and 2 bases respectively, with 8 bases between them. The CDR3 is 15 amino acids. Germline assignment: CDR1 LNHNV and CDR2 YYDKDF (reference sequence). The CDR3 reads CATSREVGPYNEQFF. Here the CDR3 DNA reads TGTGCCACCAGCAGAGAGGTGGGGCCCTACAATGAGCAGTTCTTC.

CDR3 sequence (DNA): TGTGCCACCAGCAGAGACAGGGTAGGAGGAAACACCATATATTTT. It translates to CATSRDRVGGNTIYF. The chain uses TRBV15 and TRBJ1-3; D perhaps matches TRBD1 (5 bases). The germline V gene encodes CDR1 LNHNV and CDR2 YYDKDF (reference sequence). With 0 bases removed from V and 4 bases from J, the gap between germline ends came to 10 bases. The CDR3 runs 15 residues.

The rearrangement uses TRBV10-3 and TRBJ2-3; 10 bases are a match to TRBD2. V was pared by 0 bases and J by 4 bases, with 4 bases of the junction left unmatched. Germline values: CDR1 ENHRY, CDR2 SYGVKD. This CDR3 contains 16 residues. CDR3 sequence reads: CAISESGAGGPDTQYF. The CDR3 DNA reads TGTGCCATCAGTGAGTCGGGAGCGGGAGGGCCAGATACGCAGTATTTT.

This clone has a handful of counts. V gene TRBV9 combines with J gene TRBJ2-3; D possibly corresponds to TRBD2 (5 bases). V dropped 0 bases and J dropped 0 bases, with 17 bases sitting between them. Germline-derived CDR1 and CDR2 are SGDLS and YYNGEE. The CDR3 length is 18 residues. The CDR3 DNA follows: TGTGCCAGCAGCGTAGGCGCCCGGGGTGGGAGAAGCACAGATACGCAGTATTTT. Its translation is CASSVGARGGRSTDTQYF.

J is TRBJ2-2 and V is TRBV6-4; D is undetermined. Trimming took 5 bases from V and 0 from J, leaving 19 bases between them. Germline CDR1 is MRHNA and CDR2 is SNTAGT. The CDR3 runs to 18 residues. DNA of the CDR3: TGTGCCAGCAGTTCGCGAAGGATGGGGTACGCGAACACCGGGGAGCTGTTTTTT. Encoded protein: CASSSRRMGYANTGELFF.

V and J are TRBV19 and TRBJ1-2; possible D gene TRBD1, 6 bases. Per germline, CDR1 LNHDA and CDR2 SQIVND (reference sequence). Trimming cost V 2 bases and J 3 bases, with 13 bases left between them. The CDR3 has 15 amino acids. The CDR3 bases are TGTGCCAGTAGTATATCAGGGGCGGTGGACTATGGCTACACCTTC. This translates into CASSISGAVDYGYTF. Full variable domain (outside the CDR3, taken from reference TRBV19 and TRBJ1-2): DGGITQSPKYLFRKEGQNVTLSCEQNLNHDAMYWYRQDPGQGLRLIYYSQIVNDFQKGDIAEGYSVSREKKESFPLTVTSAQKNPTAFYLCASSISGAVDYGYTFGSGTRLTVV.

This clone was observed a single time. V is TRBV5-6 and J is TRBJ1-5; 7 nucleotides align to TRBD1. The CDR3 consists of 15 residues. The V segment lost 4 bases and the J segment 4 bases; nucleotides outside the gene matches: 8. Germline CDR1 reads SGHDT; CDR2 reads YYEEEE. The CDR3 sequence: CASSEMGQLNQPQHF. CDR3 bases: TGTGCCAGCAGCGAGATGGGACAGCTAAATCAGCCCCAGCATTTT.

This clone was picked up one time. This chain connects TRBV7-2 to TRBJ1-6; no reliable D call. Trimming removed 8 bases from V and 7 bases from J, with 9 bases in between. This CDR3 is 12 amino acids long. Germline-derived CDR1 and CDR2 are SGHTA and FQGNSA. The CDR3 sequence: CASGGMNSPLHF. In nucleotides, the CDR3 is TGTGCCAGCGGCGGAATGAATTCACCCCTCCACTTT.

V is TRBV9 and J is TRBJ2-7; 9 nucleotides match TRBD2. The germline CDR1 and CDR2 sequences are SGDLS and YYNGEE. The length of the CDR3 is 15 residues. V lost 0 bases, J lost 1 base, and 2 bases stayed unmatched. The CDR3 DNA reads TGTGCCAGCAGCGTAGGGCTAGCGGGATCCTACGAGCAGTACTTC. It codes for CASSVGLAGSYEQYF.

V and J are TRBV4-3 and TRBJ1-1; D gene ambiguous. CDR3 length: 14 residues. Germline V CDR1 and CDR2: LGHNA, YSLEER. V was clipped by 0 bases and J by 0 bases, with 5 bases between them. The CDR3: CASSQDSMNTEAFF. The CDR3 DNA reads as TGCGCCAGCAGCCAAGACAGTATGAACACTGAAGCTTTCTTT.

The chain recombines TRBV7-2 with TRBJ2-7; 8 bases fit TRBD2. V was clipped by 1 base and J by 4 bases; unmatched bases: 6. This CDR3 has 15 amino acids. Per the germline V gene, CDR1 is SGHTA and CDR2 is FQGNSA. The CDR3 region is CASSLGDSSGYEQYF. CDR3 nucleotide sequence: TGTGCCAGCAGCTTAGGGGATTCTAGCGGGTACGAGCAGTACTTC.

Concerning this clone itself: With a much larger clone just one base away, this may be a read error. The chain employs TRBV6-6 and TRBJ2-3; weak D call: TRBD2 (5 bases). The CDR3 covers 14 residues. V lost 2 bases and J 0 bases, leaving 6 bases between the germline ends. Germline V gene lookup returns CDR1 MNHNY and CDR2 SVGAGI (reference sequence). The CDR3, as DNA: TGTGCCAGCAGTTACGGGAGTAGCACAGATACGCAGTATTTT. Protein product: CASSYGSSTDTQYF.

The chain has TRBV7-2 and TRBJ2-3; possibly TRBD1 or TRBD2 for D (6 bases each). The CDR3 length is 15 residues. Trimming pared 7 bases from V and 5 bases from J, leaving 19 bases between. The germline V gene encodes CDR1 SGHTA and CDR2 FQGNSA. The CDR3 loop is CASNLRSGGIDTQYF. CDR3 DNA: TGTGCCAGCAACCTCAGGTCCGGGGGCATAGATACGCAGTATTTT. Together with reference TRBV7-2 and TRBJ2-3, the CDR3 gives the full variable domain: GAGVSQSPSNKVTEKGKDVELRCDPISGHTALYWYRQSLGQGLEFLIYFQGNSAPDKSGLPSDRFSAERTGGSVSTLTIQRTQQEDSAVYLCASNLRSGGIDTQYFGPGTRLTVL.

This clone has only a few counts. This chain joins TRBV4-2 and TRBJ1-1; D perhaps matches TRBD1 (5 bases). Germline lookup yields CDR1 LGHNA and CDR2 YNFKEQ. Between the trimmed V and J ends, which lost 0 bases and 4 bases, there was a span of 9 bases. This CDR3 comprises 14 residues. CDR3 sequence: CASSQDGGTTEAFF. CDR3 nucleotides: TGTGCCAGCAGCCAAGACGGGGGGACCACTGAAGCTTTCTTT.

This clone was seen just once. This rearrangement joins TRBV18 to TRBJ1-1, with 8 positions matching TRBD1. Germline V lookup: CDR1 KGHSH, CDR2 LQKENI. Trimming removed 5 bases from V and 0 bases from J; junction bases left unmatched: 11. This CDR3 contains 17 residues. The CDR3 sequence: CASSAATGAIMNTEAFF. CDR3 DNA sequence: TGTGCCAGCTCAGCCGCGACAGGGGCAATCATGAACACTGAAGCTTTCTTT. Looking up the rest from reference TRBV18 and TRBJ1-1 gives the full variable domain: NAGVMQNPRHLVRRRGQEARLRCSPMKGHSHVYWYRQLPEEGLKFMVYLQKENIIDESGMPKERFSAEFPKEGPSILRIQQVVRGDSAAYFCASSAATGAIMNTEAFFGQGTRLTVV.

This rearrangement joins TRBV19 to TRBJ1-6; D is perhaps TRBD1 (5 bases). Per germline, CDR1 LNHDA and CDR2 SQIVND (reference sequence). The V and J ends lost 4 bases and 6 bases respectively, with 10 bases between them. The CDR3 loop spans 14 amino acids. CDR3 DNA: TGTGCCAGTAGTACCCCGACAGTTAATTCACCCCTCCACTTT. Amino acids: CASSTPTVNSPLHF. Supplemented by reference TRBV19 and TRBJ1-6, the full variable domain reads DGGITQSPKYLFRKEGQNVTLSCEQNLNHDAMYWYRQDPGQGLRLIYYSQIVNDFQKGDIAEGYSVSREKKESFPLTVTSAQKNPTAFYLCASSTPTVNSPLHFGNGTRLTVT.

The chain has TRBV3-1 (or the pseudogene TRBV3-2) and TRBJ1-3; D gene uncertain. Germline V gene data show CDR1 as LGHDT and CDR2 as YNNKEL (reference sequence). V lost 3 bases, J lost 4 bases, and 4 bases lay in between. The CDR3 is 12 amino acids. CDR3 residues: CASSQSGNTIYF. The DNA of the CDR3 is TGTGCCAGCAGCCAGTCCGGAAACACCATATATTTT.

This clone was picked up one time. The V and J genes are TRBV7-8 and TRBJ1-5; tentative D call: TRBD1 (5 bases). V was cut by 5 bases and J by 8 bases, with 10 bases left in between. The CDR3 consists of 12 residues. CDR1 SGHVS and CDR2 FQNEAQ come from the germline V gene. The CDR3, as DNA: TGTGCCAGCAGCGGCACGACAGAGCCCCAGCATTTT. Protein: CASSGTTEPQHF.

CDR3 amino acids: CAISESPQGAREQYF. The CDR3, as DNA: TGTGCCATCAGTGAGTCCCCCCAGGGAGCGAGGGAGCAGTACTTC. The J gene is TRBJ2-7, the V gene TRBV10-3, with D possibly being TRBD1 or TRBD2 (5 bases each). The CDR3 contains 15 residues. CDR1 is ENHRY and CDR2 is SYGVKD in the germline V gene. The ends were cut back, 0 bases at V and 7 bases at J, with 16 bases in the middle.

The chain has TRBV5-1 and TRBJ2-5; 7 positions agree with TRBD2. The CDR3 totals 15 residues. Trimming removed 3 bases from V and 0 bases from J; junction bases left unmatched: 5. Looked up from germline, CDR1 is SGHRS and CDR2 is YFSETQ. CDR3 nucleotides: TGCGCCAGCAGCTCCTCCGGGACTAACCAAGAGACCCAGTACTTC. This translates into CASSSSGTNQETQYF.